The clone carrying this TCR beta chain was found once. What it recognizes is unknown. The sample comes from a study of T cell responses to AZD1222 COVID-19 vaccine. Data came from immunoSEQ multiplex PCR; TCRdb stores just in-frame clones and leaves some out. The sample shows roughly 150,000 clones, around 91% of them seen only once. General study results and limits: Unmutated variant regions reportedly attract nearly half of all spike-specific TCRs.

The sample here was peripheral blood, taken 28 days after the second AZD1222 dose. The TCR sequence derives from an adult who received the AZD1222 COVID-19 vaccine.

CDR3 coding DNA: TGTGCCAGCAGCGGCGGGGGCGGCACAGATACGCAGTATTTT. It encodes CASSGGGGTDTQYF. V usage is TRBV9 and J usage is TRBJ2-3; weak D call: TRBD2 (7 bases). Trimming took 3 bases from V and 1 from J, leaving 9 bases between them. In germline, CDR1 is SGDLS, CDR2 YYNGEE. There are 14 residues in the CDR3.